This TCR beta chain was sequenced for a study of blood T cell repertoires in COVID-19. On the study more broadly: From the United States, Italy and Spain came samples of acute and convalescent COVID-19. From T cells, B-cell-depleted T cells, or PBMCs came the material, which was cDNA or gDNA.

In the original analysis: Estimation of nucleated cell counts relied on the amplification of reference gene primers. Repertoires were generated with immunoSEQ multiplex PCR, while TCRdb's copy carries only in-frame clones and drops some. D and trimming come from the DNA, and the V and J calls and clone size come from that table. Of 140,000 to 150,000 clones listed, 81% are singletons. Germline CDR1 and CDR2: KGHSH and LQKENI. Trimming removed 2 bases at V and 0 bases at J, with 9 bases between. The CDR3 extends over 15 amino acids. This clone was recorded once. This clonotype originated in a human donor with acute or convalescent COVID-19. The donor label of this sample is uncertain. Sequencing used peripheral blood. J is TRBJ2-3 and V is TRBV18, with a tentative D call TRBD2 (6 bases). CDR3 in DNA: TGTGCCAGCTCACCAGTGGGGGGTAGCACAGATACGCAGTATTTT. Its protein is CASSPVGGSTDTQYF. Combining the CDR3 with reference TRBV18 and TRBJ2-3 gives the whole variable domain NAGVMQNPRHLVRRRGQEARLRCSPMKGHSHVYWYRQLPEEGLKFMVYLQKENIIDESGMPKERFSAEFPKEGPSILRIQQVVRGDSAAYFCASSPVGGSTDTQYFGPGTRLTVL.